Below are 25 T cell receptor beta chains sequenced from a single sample in a study of cytomegalovirus exposure and HLA in healthy donors (TCRdb year 2017). Libraries were constructed by the immunoSEQ multiplex PCR assay. For the multiplex PCR, a mixture combining 60 forward primers for TCR Vbeta segments and 13 reverse primers for TCR Jbeta segments was used. Held by TCRdb, this immuneACCESS table contains in-frame sequences only and omits some clones. Under half of the omission traces to an unresolved V gene where checked; the cause of the rest is unknown. Counted in this sample were roughly 120,000 clones; about 81% of them appeared once. The top ten hold about 1% of the sample. Specimen: PBMCs. The receptor source for this set is a woman under 40 in good health and CMV-seronegative.

The rearrangement joins TRBV5-1 to TRBJ2-1; 11 bases fit TRBD2. Germline loops: CDR1 SGHRS, CDR2 YFSETQ. The trim removed 4 bases at V and 0 bases at J, leaving 9 bases unmatched. The CDR3 covers 18 residues. The CDR3 is CASSPTVAGGLSYNEQFF. In DNA form, the CDR3 reads TGCGCCAGCAGCCCGACCGTAGCGGGAGGGCTCTCCTACAATGAGCAGTTCTTC.

This clone was picked up one time. The rearrangement joins TRBV7-3 to TRBJ1-1; a possible D gene is TRBD1 (5 bases). Germline V lookup: CDR1 SGHTA, CDR2 FQGTGA. The CDR3 extends over 15 amino acids. V shed 1 base and J shed 10 bases, with 19 bases lying between them. CDR3 DNA: TGTGCCAGCAGCTTAAGCCGGCCAGGACAAGGGGCAGCTTTCTTT. It is translated as CASSLSRPGQGAAFF. The entire variable domain, with the rest obtained from reference TRBV7-3 and TRBJ1-1, is as follows: GAGVSQTPSNKVTEKGKYVELRCDPISGHTALYWYRQSLGQGPEFLIYFQGTGAADDSGLPNDRFFAVRPEGSVSTLKIQRTERGDSAVYLCASSLSRPGQGAAFFGQGTRLTVV.

This clone has only a few counts. V gene TRBV28 combines with J gene TRBJ1-2; D not resolved. The CDR3 has 12 residues. Deletions cut 5 bases from V and 5 bases from J, with 9 bases between. Germline-derived CDR1 and CDR2 are MDHEN and SYDVKM. DNA of the CDR3: TGTGCCAGCAGTGTCGACACGTATGGCTACACCTTC. Protein product: CASSVDTYGYTF.

This rearrangement joins TRBV30 to TRBJ1-5, with D hard to call. The CDR3 is made up of 14 amino acids. Trimming took 3 bases from V and 4 from J, leaving 13 bases between them. Germline V gives CDR1 GTSNPN, CDR2 SVGIG (reference sequence). The CDR3 DNA follows: TGTGCCTGGAGAAGTGAGGCAGAAAATCAGCCCCAGCATTTT. Translating it yields CAWRSEAENQPQHF.

The CDR3 here is CASSLGSVYEQYF. Written as DNA, the CDR3 is TGTGCCAGCAGCTTAGGGAGTGTCTACGAGCAGTACTTC. The V gene is TRBV7-9, the J gene TRBJ2-5; D unclear. Judging by the DNA end, TRBJ2-7 fits better; the J call may be wrong. This CDR3 has 13 amino acids. In germline, CDR1 is SEHNR, CDR2 FQNEAQ (reference sequence).

For the CDR3, the DNA is TGTGCCAGCAGCTTAAGCGGCGGGACCTACAATGAGCAGTTCTTC. Translated, it gives CASSLSGGTYNEQFF. The chain uses TRBV7-9 and TRBJ2-1; TRBD2 might be the D (6 bases). Trimming removed 2 bases from V and 2 bases from J, with 10 bases in between. The CDR3 runs to 15 residues. Germline CDR1 reads SEHNR; CDR2 reads FQNEAQ (reference sequence).

The CDR3 DNA reads as TGTGCCAGCCAGTCAGGGGGCGGTGGCTACACCTTC. Residues: CASQSGGGGYTF. This rearrangement joins TRBV19 to TRBJ1-2; 8 positions match TRBD1. V lost 9 bases, J lost 7 bases, and 7 bases stayed unmatched. The CDR3 consists of 12 residues. The V gene's germline CDR1 is LNHDA and CDR2 SQIVND (reference sequence). The full variable domain, its missing parts supplied by reference TRBV19 and TRBJ1-2, is DGGITQSPKYLFRKEGQNVTLSCEQNLNHDAMYWYRQDPGQGLRLIYYSQIVNDFQKGDIAEGYSVSREKKESFPLTVTSAQKNPTAFYLCASQSGGGGYTFGSGTRLTVV.

This clone was detected only once. This chain uses TRBV10-3 with TRBJ2-7, with 10 bases lining up with TRBD2. Germline loops: CDR1 ENHRY, CDR2 SYGVKD. The junction had 7 bases not matched to a gene; V was cut back by 6 bases and J by 5 bases. The CDR3 is made up of 14 amino acids. CDR3 nucleotides: TGTGCCATCAGCCCTCTAGCGGGAGCGAACGAGCAGTACTTC. Protein sequence: CAISPLAGANEQYF.

The table lists this clone with a count of one. The gene calls are TRBV2 and TRBJ1-1; TRBD1 is a possible D gene (6 bases). This CDR3 region has 14 residues. Per germline, CDR1 SNHLY and CDR2 FYNNEI. V lost 6 bases, J lost 1 base, and 12 bases lay in between. CDR3 sequence: CASRVETGNTEAFF. The CDR3 nucleotides are TGTGCCAGCAGAGTGGAGACAGGGAACACTGAAGCTTTCTTT.

V and J are TRBV7-9 and TRBJ2-1; 8 bases line up with TRBD1. The CDR3 extends over 14 amino acids. V lost 4 bases to trimming and J lost 8 bases; unmatched junction nucleotides: 7. Looked up from germline, CDR1 is SEHNR and CDR2 is FQNEAQ (reference sequence). In DNA form, the CDR3 reads TGTGCCAGCAGCTCCCGGACAGGGATCCATGAGCAGTTCTTC. It is translated as CASSSRTGIHEQFF. The full variable domain, with the rest looked up from reference TRBV7-9 and TRBJ2-1, is DTGVSQNPRHKITKRGQNVTFRCDPISEHNRLYWYRQTLGQGPEFLTYFQNEAQLEKSRLLSDRFSAERPKGSFSTLEIQRTEQGDSAMYLCASSSRTGIHEQFFGPGTRLTVL.

The chain has TRBV29-1 and TRBJ1-2, with a tentative D call TRBD1 (5 bases). The V gene lost 2 bases and the J gene lost 8 bases, with 15 bases spanning the gap. The CDR3 sequence is 13 residues long. Germline V gene data show CDR1 as SQVTM and CDR2 as ANQGSEA. CDR3: CSVEWRGRGGYTF. The CDR3 coding sequence is TGCAGCGTTGAATGGAGGGGCCGGGGAGGCTACACCTTC.

The chain carries TRBV4-2 and TRBJ2-3, with 9 bases fitting TRBD2. Trimming took 0 bases from V and 2 from J; bases not matched to a gene: 6. The CDR3 length is 17 residues. Germline CDR1 is LGHNA and CDR2 is YNFKEQ. The CDR3 protein is CASSQELSGRFTDTQYF. DNA for the CDR3: TGTGCCAGCAGCCAAGAACTCAGCGGGAGGTTCACAGATACGCAGTATTTT.

Notes on this clone: A junction boundary mismatches the germline segment, possibly from a read error. The CDR3 DNA is TGTTCCAGCAGCCAAGGGGGCCAGCCCCAGCATTTT. Translating gives CSSSQGGQPQHF. This chain connects TRBV7-9 to TRBJ1-5; 7 bases are a match to TRBD1. CDR1 is SEHNR, CDR2 FQNEAQ, per germline (reference sequence). The CDR3 length is 12 residues.

The gene calls are TRBV15 and TRBJ1-3; 7 bases fit TRBD1. Per germline, CDR1 LNHNV and CDR2 YYDKDF (reference sequence). Trimming removed 3 bases from V and 0 bases from J; junction bases left unmatched: 2. This CDR3 comprises 15 residues. The CDR3 loop reads CATSRGQSSGNTIYF. In DNA form, the CDR3 reads TGTGCCACCAGCAGGGGACAGTCCTCTGGAAACACCATATATTTT.

Concerning this clone: The sample has other DNA sequences that encode this CDR3 too. The chain combines TRBV27 with TRBJ1-2; maybe TRBD1 (6 bases). Germline V gives CDR1 MNHEY, CDR2 SMNVEV (reference sequence). The CDR3 has 13 amino acids. V lost 2 bases and J lost 2, with 6 bases in between. CDR3 sequence reads: CASSLQGNYGYTF. The CDR3 DNA follows: TGTGCCAGCAGTTTACAGGGGAACTATGGCTACACCTTC.

The V gene is TRBV7-2, the J gene TRBJ2-1, with D uncertain. Germline lookup yields CDR1 SGHTA and CDR2 FQGNSA. Trimming cost V 5 bases and J 13 bases, with 12 bases left between them. This CDR3 spans 11 amino acids. This CDR3 is CASSLTVPQFF. DNA for the CDR3: TGTGCCAGCAGCCTAACGGTCCCACAGTTCTTC.

This clone showed up just once. The chain combines TRBV7-3 with TRBJ2-1, with 7 nucleotides matching TRBD1. The V gene end was trimmed by 5 bases and the J gene end by 8 bases; junction bases not matched to a gene: 6. The CDR3 has 13 amino acids. Per germline, CDR1 SGHTA and CDR2 FQGTGA. CDR3 region: CASSVDRADEQFF. As DNA, the CDR3 is TGTGCCAGCAGCGTTGACAGGGCCGATGAGCAGTTCTTC.

The genes are TRBV19 and TRBJ1-1; TRBD1 aligns across 8 bases. This CDR3 spans 15 amino acids. Germline CDR1 reads LNHDA; CDR2 reads SQIVND (reference sequence). J gave up 4 bases and V 0 bases, and 4 bases lay outside the gene matches. The CDR3 sequence is CASSIDGQGGTEAFF. The CDR3 DNA is TGTGCCAGTAGTATAGACGGACAGGGAGGCACTGAAGCTTTCTTT.

This chain links TRBV6-5 with TRBJ2-7; TRBD2 is a possible D gene (5 bases). The V and J ends lost 5 bases and 2 bases respectively, with 13 bases between them. Germline CDR1 is MNHEY and CDR2 is SVGAGI. CDR3 length: 14 amino acids. This chain's CDR3 is CASSLSSSPYEQYF. CDR3 in DNA: TGTGCCAGCAGTCTTAGCTCTAGCCCCTACGAGCAGTACTTC.

This clone was detected only once. V is TRBV18 and J is TRBJ1-5; TRBD1 matches at 8 bases. Trimming removed 4 bases from V and 2 bases from J; junction bases left unmatched: 10. The CDR3 is made up of 17 amino acids. The germline V gene has CDR1 KGHSH and CDR2 LQKENI. The CDR3 nucleotides are TGTGCCAGCTCACTTAACTCGGACAGGGCGGGCAATCAGCCCCAGCATTTT. This sequence encodes CASSLNSDRAGNQPQHF.

V gene TRBV7-2 combines with J gene TRBJ2-7, with D possibly being TRBD2 (6 bases). The CDR3 contains 14 residues. CDR1 and CDR2 from the germline V gene are SGHTA and FQGNSA. The V and J ends lost 5 bases and 5 bases respectively, with 16 bases between them. In DNA, the CDR3 is TGTGCCAGCAGCATTGGGGGGTTTGCGCACGAGCAGTACTTC. This sequence encodes CASSIGGFAHEQYF.

This clone was seen a handful of times. The J gene is TRBJ2-7, the V gene TRBV5-5; 8 bases are shared with TRBD1. This CDR3 has 16 amino acids. V shed 1 base, J shed 0 bases, and the junction held 6 bases outside the gene matches. CDR1 is SGHKS, CDR2 YYEKEE, per germline (reference sequence). CDR3 residues: CASSLRTGWFSYEQYF. The CDR3 region has the DNA TGTGCCAGCAGCTTGCGGACAGGGTGGTTCTCCTACGAGCAGTACTTC.

This clone has just a few counts. The chain links TRBV27 to TRBJ1-6; D might be TRBD1 (6 bases). Germline V gene lookup returns CDR1 MNHEY and CDR2 SMNVEV (reference sequence). This CDR3 comprises 15 residues. Trimming stripped 2 bases from V and 8 bases from J, with 13 bases between. This CDR3 is CASSLIRGGDSPLHF. DNA for the CDR3: TGTGCCAGCAGTTTAATCAGGGGCGGCGATTCACCCCTCCACTTT.

This clone was seen just once. The chain joins TRBV6-1 to TRBJ1-3, with D tentatively TRBD1 (6 bases). Trimming removed 2 bases at V and 4 bases at J, with 15 bases between. Germline assignment: CDR1 MNHNS and CDR2 SASEGT. The CDR3 covers 16 residues. The CDR3 sequence: CASSEFGQGLGNTIYF. CDR3 bases: TGTGCCAGCAGTGAATTCGGGCAGGGGTTAGGAAACACCATATATTTT.

The chain combines TRBV30 with TRBJ2-2; TRBD2 agrees at 8 bases. V trimming: 5 bases; J trimming: 0 bases; junction bases outside the gene matches: 11. This CDR3 spans 17 amino acids. Looked up from germline, CDR1 is GTSNPN and CDR2 is SVGIG (reference sequence). This CDR3 reads CAWARLAGPANTGELFF. CDR3 coding DNA: TGTGCCTGGGCTCGGCTAGCGGGTCCCGCGAACACCGGGGAGCTGTTTTTT.